The 4 T cell receptor beta chains below all came from one sample that was sequenced in a study of blood T cells in healthy people across ages. A second PCR, run for 7 to 11 cycles, used a sample-barcoded 5' primer plus a J-beta primer mix. TCRdb re-analysed the 5' RACE reads in MiXCR, keeping a single row per CDR3 protein. The table includes about 1.8 million distinct CDR3 sequences, roughly 50% detected once. Sequences were obtained from blood. These receptors were taken from a woman aged 40 to 50 in good health.

Written as DNA, the CDR3 is TGTGCCAGCAGCTTAGAATCCCGACGGGTCCCCTACGAGCAGTACTTC. Translating gives CASSLESRRVPYEQYF. The V gene is TRBV7-8, the J gene TRBJ2-7; no clear D. The CDR3 runs to 16 residues. Trimming pared 1 base from V and 2 bases from J, leaving 15 bases between. The germline CDR1 and CDR2 sequences are SGHVS and FQNEAQ.

The chain carries TRBV29-1 and TRBJ1-3; D remains unclear. This CDR3 comprises 13 residues. CDR1 and CDR2 (germline): SQVTM, ANQGSEA. Trimming removed 4 bases at V and 0 bases at J, with 7 bases between. The CDR3 is CSVGWGSGNTIYF. In nucleotides, the CDR3 is TGCAGCGTTGGGTGGGGCTCTGGAAACACCATATATTTT.

The chain couples TRBV3-1 to TRBJ1-5, with D unresolved. The germline V gene encodes CDR1 LGHDT and CDR2 YNNKEL (reference sequence). The ends were cut back, 0 bases at V and 3 bases at J, with 18 bases in the middle. The CDR3 loop spans 18 amino acids. CDR3 loop: CASSQEFTAGGINQPQHF. CDR3 nucleotides: TGTGCCAGCAGCCAAGAATTCACCGCCGGAGGGATCAATCAGCCCCAGCATTTT. Full variable domain (remainder filled in from reference TRBV3-1 and TRBJ1-5): DTAVSQTPKYLVTQMGNDKSIKCEQNLGHDTMYWYKQDSKKFLKIMFSYNNKELIINETVPNRFSPKSPDKAHLNLHINSLELGDSAVYFCASSQEFTAGGINQPQHFGDGTRLSIL.

The CDR3 is CASSQPHDEGTPTRKQFF. The CDR3 DNA reads TGCGCCAGCAGCCAACCCCACGACGAAGGAACGCCGACAAGGAAGCAGTTCTTC. The chain recombines TRBV4-3 with TRBJ2-1; D gene uncertain. The CDR3 length is 18 residues. V was cut by 2 bases and J by 11 bases, with 28 bases left in between. Germline V lookup: CDR1 LGHNA, CDR2 YSLEER.